The entry below gives a single T cell receptor beta chain sequence along with its context. The V and J ends lost 5 bases and 2 bases, in that order; junction bases with no gene match: 2. CDR3 length equals 13 residues. Germline CDR1 reads PRHDT; CDR2 reads FYEKMQ (reference sequence). The record originates from a study of patients and donors after allogeneic stem cell transplantation. TCRdb ran MiXCR on the RT-PCR reads and lists one entry per CDR3 protein. Of approximately 160,000 distinct CDR3 sequences listed, 24% are singletons. The receptor comes from a human donor who was either an allogeneic HSCT recipient or a stem cell or donor lymphocyte infusion donor (not recorded which). It is not recorded whose cells these are; they may come from a transplant donor. The chain links TRBV13 to TRBJ1-2; the match to TRBD1 covers 7 bases. The sample comprised blood, either unsorted or a sorted T cell fraction (not recorded which). The CDR3 protein is CASSKGGNYGYTF. CDR3 bases: TGTGCCAGCAGCAAAGGGGGCAACTATGGCTACACCTTC. The entire variable domain, with the rest obtained from reference TRBV13 and TRBJ1-2, is as follows: AAGVIQSPRHLIKEKRETATLKCYPIPRHDTVYWYQQGPGQDPQFLISFYEKMQSDKGSIPDRFSAQQFSDYHSELNMSSLELGDSALYFCASSKGGNYGYTFGSGTRLTVV.